This T cell receptor beta chain was obtained from a study of blood T cell repertoires in COVID-19. Trimming took 1 base from V and 4 from J, leaving 13 bases between them. The length of the CDR3 is 15 residues. Germline CDR1 SGHTA, CDR2 FQGNSA. The data were produced by immunoSEQ multiplex PCR, yet TCRdb's version contains in-frame clones alone and is incomplete. The sample carries some 110,000 clones, around nine tenths recorded once. Sequencing was performed on peripheral blood. The chain uses TRBV7-2 and TRBJ1-2; D might be TRBD1 (5 bases). This TCR came from a human donor in a cohort sampled during active COVID-19. CDR3 region: CASSLEPQGTYGYTF. CDR3 DNA: TGTGCCAGCAGCTTAGAGCCTCAGGGTACCTATGGCTACACCTTC. The entire variable domain, with the rest obtained from reference TRBV7-2 and TRBJ1-2, is as follows: GAGVSQSPSNKVTEKGKDVELRCDPISGHTALYWYRQSLGQGLEFLIYFQGNSAPDKSGLPSDRFSAERTGGSVSTLTIQRTQQEDSAVYLCASSLEPQGTYGYTFGSGTRLTVV.